Listed below are T cell receptor beta chains from one sample, sequenced in a study of shared clonotypes between healthy human individuals. Sequencing used immunoSEQ multiplex PCR; TCRdb keeps in-frame clones, though not all of them. This table holds 850,000 to 1,100,000 clones, roughly 77% found once. Sequenced input: memory CD4+ T cells from PBMCs. The receptors stem from a young man in good health. Some clones in this sample may be carry-over from other donors' samples. Both conserved end residues are part of each CDR3. A D gene is named only where the DNA matches it firmly. Clone size, where shown, is once, few, many, or a class for clones that have expanded.

cdr3_aa cdr3_nt d_call j_call clone_size v_call
CASRLTSPYNEQFF TGTGCCAGCAGGTTAACGTCGCCCTACAATGAGCAGTTCTTC - TRBJ2-1 - TRBV27
CATSRENRANYGYTF TGTGCCACCAGCAGAGAGAACAGGGCGAACTATGGCTACACCTTC - TRBJ1-2 - TRBV15
CATSRDLASTSYEQYF TGTGCCACCAGCAGAGATCTAGCGAGCACGTCCTACGAGCAGTACTTC - TRBJ2-7 - TRBV15
CASIAGGSYEQYF TGTGCCAGTATAGCGGGAGGGTCCTACGAGCAGTACTTC TRBD2 TRBJ2-7 - TRBV28
CASSPGRVADTQYF TGTGCCAGCAGTCCCGGCCGGGTGGCAGATACGCAGTATTTT - TRBJ2-3 once TRBV2
CASSFGSNQPQHF TGCGCCAGCAGCTTCGGGAGCAATCAGCCCCAGCATTTT - TRBJ1-5 few TRBV5-1
CASSPPDRGGEKLFF TGTGCCAGCAGTCCGCCCGACAGGGGTGGGGAAAAACTGTTTTTT TRBD1 TRBJ1-4 - TRBV28
CASSYSLGGSVTGTDTQYF TGTGCCAGCAGTTACTCTTTAGGGGGTAGCGTTACTGGCACAGATACGCAGTATTTT - TRBJ2-3 - TRBV6-7
CASSHRQSTDTQYF TGCGCCAGCAGCCATCGACAATCCACAGATACGCAGTATTTT - TRBJ2-3 - TRBV5-1
CASSLRTSGATDTQYF TGTGCCAGCAGCTTACGGACTAGCGGGGCCACAGATACGCAGTATTTT TRBD2 TRBJ2-3 - TRBV13
CASSPPLLEEPGRNNEQFF TGTGCCAGCTCACCCCCCCTACTAGAAGAACCGGGACGGAACAATGAGCAGTTCTTC - TRBJ2-1 - TRBV18
CASSAIGETQYF TGTGCCAGCAGTGCTATCGGGGAGACCCAGTACTTC - TRBJ2-5 - TRBV27
CASSWSTSGYNEQFF TGCGCCAGCAGCTGGTCAACTAGCGGATACAATGAGCAGTTCTTC TRBD2 TRBJ2-1 once TRBV5-1
CASSMRGPGEQYF TGTGCCAGTAGTATGAGGGGGCCGGGCGAGCAGTACTTC TRBD1 TRBJ2-7 - TRBV19
CASSQSRLAVNNEQFF TGCGCCAGCAGTCAATCGAGACTAGCGGTGAACAATGAGCAGTTCTTC TRBD2 TRBJ2-1 - TRBV23-1
CASRGDNRGSTEAFF TGTGCCAGCAGGGGGGATAACAGGGGTTCGACTGAAGCTTTCTTT TRBD1 TRBJ1-1 many TRBV27
CASRGDRAQYF TGTGCCAGCAGAGGGGACAGGGCGCAGTACTTC TRBD1 TRBJ2-7 - TRBV25-1
CASSQTARDAIYF TGCGCCAGCAGCCAAACGGCCCGAGACGCCATATATTTT - TRBJ1-3 - TRBV4-1
CASSRLAGVHGTGELFF TGTGCCAGCAGCCGACTAGCGGGAGTCCACGGCACCGGGGAGCTGTTTTTT TRBD2 TRBJ2-2 many TRBV27
CSVDGLAGTDTQYF TGCAGCGTTGATGGACTAGCCGGCACAGATACGCAGTATTTT TRBD2 TRBJ2-3 - TRBV29-1
CAWQKTGELFF TGTGCCTGGCAGAAGACCGGGGAGCTGTTTTTT - TRBJ2-2 - TRBV30
CASSIESEAGQFF TGTGCCAGTAGTATAGAGTCCGAAGCGGGCCAGTTCTTC - TRBJ2-1 few TRBV19
CASSVINRVGVNEQYF TGTGCCAGCAGCGTAATTAACAGGGTTGGGGTAAACGAGCAGTACTTC - TRBJ2-7 few TRBV2
CASSSTSQGWQFF TGTGCCAGCAGCTCAACCTCACAGGGTTGGCAGTTCTTC - TRBJ2-1 - TRBV28
CASSWEGHLNEKLFF TGTGCCAGCAGCTGGGAGGGACACCTTAATGAAAAACTGTTTTTT - TRBJ1-4 - TRBV11-2
CASSLMLSSYEQYF TGTGCCAGCAGCTTAATGTTGAGCTCCTACGAGCAGTACTTC - TRBJ2-7 - TRBV7-9
CASSLGTSGFYNEQFF TGCGCCAGCAGCTTGGGTACTAGCGGCTTCTACAATGAGCAGTTCTTC TRBD2 TRBJ2-1 once TRBV5-1
CASRRGQATEAFF TGTGCCAGCAGGCGTGGACAGGCCACTGAAGCTTTCTTT TRBD1 TRBJ1-1 - TRBV2
CASSYRGSNYGYTF TGTGCCAGCAGCTACCGAGGCAGTAACTATGGCTACACCTTC - TRBJ1-2 - TRBV7-9
CAIRGTGRGYGYTF TGTGCCATCCGCGGGACAGGGAGGGGCTATGGCTACACCTTC TRBD1 TRBJ1-2 - TRBV10-3
CASSSWDTQETQYF TGTGCCAGCAGCTCCTGGGACACCCAAGAGACCCAGTACTTC - TRBJ2-5 - TRBV5-6
CATSGGGVPQPQHF TGTGCCACCAGCGGCGGGGGGGTTCCTCAGCCCCAGCATTTT - TRBJ1-5 - TRBV28
CAWSNNWEDTQYF TGTGCCTGGAGTAATAATTGGGAGGATACGCAGTATTTT - TRBJ2-3 few TRBV30
CASSIVRRTGVQPQHF TGTGCCAGTAGTATCGTGCGGCGGACTGGTGTTCAGCCCCAGCATTTT - TRBJ1-5 - TRBV19
CASSLTTGGLEKLFF TGCGCCAGCAGCTTGACGACAGGGGGCCTTGAAAAACTGTTTTTT TRBD1 TRBJ1-4 - TRBV5-1
CASGLAGASDTQYF TGTGCCAGCGGGCTAGCGGGAGCCTCGGATACGCAGTATTTT TRBD2 TRBJ2-3 once TRBV28
CASSRDSNYGYTF TGTGCCAGCAGCCGAGACAGTAACTATGGCTACACCTTC - TRBJ1-2 - TRBV5-4
CASRPGGNSYNEQFF TGTGCCAGCCGGCCCGGGGGAAACTCCTACAATGAGCAGTTCTTC - TRBJ2-1 once TRBV28
CASGVGAQNEKLFF TGTGCCAGTGGAGTGGGGGCCCAAAATGAAAAACTGTTTTTT - TRBJ1-4 - TRBV5-4
CATGTGGDGYTF TGTGCCACCGGGACAGGGGGCGATGGCTACACCTTC - TRBJ1-2 - TRBV21-1